What follows are 4 T cell receptor beta chains derived from one specimen sequenced in a study of TIL therapy for anti-PD-1-resistant metastatic lung cancer. Time point specified: pre-treatment sample, taken before nivolumab and TIL therapy. Sequencing used immunoSEQ v3. TCRdb's copy holds only in-frame clones and misses some; the assay was immunoSEQ multiplex PCR. This table has 45,000 to 75,000 clones, about nine tenths appearing once. This sample comprised blood, obtained at baseline. These receptors all stem from a person aged 30 to 80 with non-small cell lung cancer.

This clone was observed a handful of times. CDR3 coding DNA: TGTGCCAGCAGCTTGGCAGTAACAGGGGAGCAAAAGGTGTTTTTT. The encoded protein is CASSLAVTGEQKVFF. The rearrangement joins TRBV5-4 to TRBJ2-2, with 7 bases identical to TRBD1. The CDR3 loop spans 15 amino acids. With V trimmed by 0 bases and J by 15 bases, 14 bases remained unmatched. Germline V gives CDR1 SGHNT, CDR2 YYREEE (reference sequence). Variable domain in full (rest from reference TRBV5-4 and TRBJ2-2): ETGVTQSPTHLIKTRGQQVTLRCSSQSGHNTVSWYQQALGQGPQFIFQYYREEENGRGNFPPRFSGLQFPNYSSELNVNALELDDSALYLCASSLAVTGEQKVFFGEGSRLTVL.

The chain joins TRBV7-9 to TRBJ2-7; either TRBD1 or TRBD2 may fit D (6 bases each). The CDR3 contains 15 residues. Germline loops: CDR1 SEHNR, CDR2 FQNEAQ (reference sequence). Deletions cut 7 bases from V and 0 bases from J, with 16 bases between. The DNA of the CDR3 is TGTGCCAGCACGCTAGGGGGGCGGAACTCCTACGAGCAGTACTTC. Its protein product is CASTLGGRNSYEQYF.

The chain links TRBV7-8 to TRBJ2-7; possibly TRBD1 or TRBD2 for D (5 bases each). Between the trimmed V and J ends, which lost 8 bases and 7 bases, there was a span of 12 bases. There are 11 residues in the CDR3. Germline CDR1 is SGHVS and CDR2 is FQNEAQ. CDR3 DNA: TGTGCCAGCGGTAGCGCAGGGGAGCAGTACTTC. It codes for CASGSAGEQYF.

The chain uses TRBV6-1 and TRBJ2-7; D is possibly TRBD1 (5 bases). The V and J ends lost 2 bases and 3 bases respectively, with 11 bases between them. CDR1 is MNHNS and CDR2 is SASEGT in the germline V gene. The CDR3 totals 14 residues. The DNA for the CDR3 is TGTGCCAGCAGTGAACTAGGGGCCAGCTACGAGCAGTACTTC. Translating it yields CASSELGASYEQYF.